This TCR beta chain was recovered during a study of identical twins. The CDR3 is 15 amino acids. CDR1 is SNHLY and CDR2 is FYNNEI in the germline V gene. Each CDR3 protein gets one entry after TCRdb re-called the 5' RACE reads with MiXCR. This repertoire shows roughly 1,500,000 distinct CDR3 sequences, about 32% found once; its top ten account for about 0.27%. The sequence was collected from a newborn girl in good health. The chain combines TRBV2 with TRBJ2-4, with D unclear. The DNA matches TRBJ2-7 better at its end, which makes the J call doubtful. The sample was cord blood. CDR3 sequence reads: CASVRRVLRSYEQYF. As DNA, the CDR3 is TGTGCCAGCGTCAGGCGCGTTCTGAGGAGCTACGAGCAGTACTTC.